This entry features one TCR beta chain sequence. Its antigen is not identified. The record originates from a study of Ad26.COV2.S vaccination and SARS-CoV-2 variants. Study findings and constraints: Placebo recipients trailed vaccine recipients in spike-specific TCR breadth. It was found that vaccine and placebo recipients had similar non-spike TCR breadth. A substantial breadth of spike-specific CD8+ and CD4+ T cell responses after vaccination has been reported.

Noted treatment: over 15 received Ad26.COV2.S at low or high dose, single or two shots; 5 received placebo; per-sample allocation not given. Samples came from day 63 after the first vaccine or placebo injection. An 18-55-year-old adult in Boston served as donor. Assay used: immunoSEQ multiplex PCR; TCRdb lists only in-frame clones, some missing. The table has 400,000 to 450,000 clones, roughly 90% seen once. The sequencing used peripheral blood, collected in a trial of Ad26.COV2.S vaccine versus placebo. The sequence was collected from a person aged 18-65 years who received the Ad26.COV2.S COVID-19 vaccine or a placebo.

The CDR3 DNA reads as TGTGCCAGCAGCGTAGGGGGACAGGGAACCGCTGAAGCTTTCTTT. It specifies CASSVGGQGTAEAFF. The rearrangement uses TRBV9 and TRBJ1-1, with 9 bases matching TRBD1. Germline values: CDR1 SGDLS, CDR2 YYNGEE. CDR3 size: 15 residues. V gave up 0 bases and J gave up 6 bases; unmatched junction bases: 6.